A single sample is the source of the 5 T cell receptor beta chains below, sequenced in a study of vaccination effects on CD4 cells after COVID-19. The antigens of these receptors remain unknown. TCRdb's copy holds only in-frame clones and misses some; the assay was immunoSEQ multiplex PCR. The sample has roughly 70,000 clones, under 80% seen once. Peptide-pool stimulation followed by sequencing identified expanded antigen-specific CD4+ clonotypes in the ViraFEST assay. Between days 9 and 10 of culture, CD4+ T cells were separated out. Participants were given two doses of BNT162b2 or mRNA-1273 vaccine. The source material was CD4+ T cells from PBMCs cultured with HCoV-OC43 spike peptides, sampled after COVID-19 vaccination. Subset described: HCoV-OC43 spike overlapping peptide pool stimulation. The receptors come from a human donor who received a COVID-19 vaccine.

This rearrangement joins TRBV6-5 to TRBJ1-3, with a possible D match to TRBD1 (6 bases). The CDR3 contains 14 residues. Germline CDR1 reads MNHEY; CDR2 reads SVGAGI. Trimming stripped 7 bases from V and 2 bases from J, with 12 bases between. The CDR3 is CASTVSGAGNTIYF. CDR3 sequence (DNA): TGTGCCAGCACTGTATCAGGGGCTGGAAACACCATATATTTT.

The chain links TRBV6-5 to TRBJ1-2; 7 bases match TRBD1. CDR3 length: 13 amino acids. From germline, CDR1 is MNHEY and CDR2 SVGAGI. V lost 5 bases to trimming and J lost 4 bases; unmatched junction nucleotides: 4. The CDR3 DNA follows: TGTGCCAGCAGTCGGACAGGCAGCTATGGCTACACCTTC. This codes for CASSRTGSYGYTF.

The rearrangement links TRBV29-1 to TRBJ2-1, with D possibly matching TRBD1 (5 bases). The V gene lost 3 bases and the J gene lost 4 bases, with 7 bases spanning the gap. Germline CDR1 and CDR2: SQVTM and ANQGSEA. The CDR3 length is 12 residues. The CDR3 nucleotides read TGCAGCGTTGACGGACATTACAATGAGCAGTTCTTC. Its translation is CSVDGHYNEQFF.

The rearrangement links TRBV12-2 to TRBJ1-4. TRBV12-2 has pseudogene status. The CDR3 is 12 amino acids. Here the CDR3 reads CASRGPGEKLFF. Here the CDR3 DNA reads TGTGCAAGTCGCGGACCGGGAGAAAAACTGTTTTTT.

This chain connects TRBV19 to TRBJ1-2; TRBD1 is a possible D gene (5 bases). V was clipped by 5 bases and J by 5 bases, with 15 bases between them. Germline CDR1 LNHDA, CDR2 SQIVND (reference sequence). The CDR3 extends over 14 amino acids. Written as DNA, the CDR3 is TGTGCCAGTAGTTCGGGACGGCTGGGATATGGCTACACCTTC. Amino acid sequence: CASSSGRLGYGYTF.